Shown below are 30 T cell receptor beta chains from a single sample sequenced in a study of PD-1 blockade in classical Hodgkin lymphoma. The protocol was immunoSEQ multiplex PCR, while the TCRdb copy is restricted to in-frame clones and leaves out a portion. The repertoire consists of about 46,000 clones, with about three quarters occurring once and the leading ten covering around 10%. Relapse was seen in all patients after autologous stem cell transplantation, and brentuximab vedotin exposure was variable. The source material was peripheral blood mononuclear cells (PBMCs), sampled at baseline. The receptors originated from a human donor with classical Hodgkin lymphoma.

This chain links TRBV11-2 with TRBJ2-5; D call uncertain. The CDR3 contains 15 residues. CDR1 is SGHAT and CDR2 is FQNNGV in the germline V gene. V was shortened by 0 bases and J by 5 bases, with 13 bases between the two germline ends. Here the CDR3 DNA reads TGTGCCAGCAGCTTAGATTTCTCGCCCGGGGAGACCCAGTACTTC. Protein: CASSLDFSPGETQYF. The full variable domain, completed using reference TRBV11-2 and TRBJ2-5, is EAGVAQSPRYKIIEKRQSVAFWCNPISGHATLYWYQQILGQGPKLLIQFQNNGVVDDSQLPKDRFSAERLKGVDSTLKIQPAKLEDSAVYLCASSLDFSPGETQYFGPGTRLLVL.

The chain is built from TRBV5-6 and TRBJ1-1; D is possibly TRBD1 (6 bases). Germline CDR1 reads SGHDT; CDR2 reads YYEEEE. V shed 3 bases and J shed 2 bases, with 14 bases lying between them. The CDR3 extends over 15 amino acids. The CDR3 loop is CASSWTLTGNTEAFF. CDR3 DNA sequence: TGTGCCAGCAGCTGGACTTTGACAGGAAACACTGAAGCTTTCTTT.

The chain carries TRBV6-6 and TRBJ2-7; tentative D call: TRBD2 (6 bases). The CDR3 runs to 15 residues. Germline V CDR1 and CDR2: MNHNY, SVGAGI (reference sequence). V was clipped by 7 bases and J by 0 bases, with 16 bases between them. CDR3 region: CASNSPGDNSYEQYF. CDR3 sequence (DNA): TGTGCCAGCAACAGCCCGGGGGATAACTCCTACGAGCAGTACTTC.

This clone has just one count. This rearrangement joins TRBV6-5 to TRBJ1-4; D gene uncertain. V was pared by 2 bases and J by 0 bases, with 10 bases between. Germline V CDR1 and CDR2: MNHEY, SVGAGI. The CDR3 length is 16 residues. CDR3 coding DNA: TGTGCCAGCAGTTACGAGTTGCAGCCAACTAATGAAAAACTGTTTTTT. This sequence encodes CASSYELQPTNEKLFF.

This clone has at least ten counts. The CDR3 DNA is TGCAGCGTTTTCAGGGAGAACACTGAAGCTTTCTTT. It yields the protein CSVFRENTEAFF. V gene TRBV29-1 combines with J gene TRBJ1-1; TRBD1 might be the D (5 bases). Germline CDR1 and CDR2: SQVTM and ANQGSEA. V was cut by 5 bases and J by 1 base, with 8 bases left in between. The CDR3 totals 12 residues.

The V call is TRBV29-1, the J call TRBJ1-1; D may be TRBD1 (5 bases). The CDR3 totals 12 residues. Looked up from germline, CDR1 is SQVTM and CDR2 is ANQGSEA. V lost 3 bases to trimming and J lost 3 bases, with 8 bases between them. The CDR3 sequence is CSVDREYTEAFF. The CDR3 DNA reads TGCAGCGTTGACAGGGAGTACACTGAAGCTTTCTTT.

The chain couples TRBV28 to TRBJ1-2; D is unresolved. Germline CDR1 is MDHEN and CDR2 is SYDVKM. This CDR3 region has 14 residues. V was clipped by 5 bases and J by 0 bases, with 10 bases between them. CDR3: CASSRPGTNYGYTF. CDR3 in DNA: TGTGCCAGCAGTCGGCCCGGAACTAACTATGGCTACACCTTC.

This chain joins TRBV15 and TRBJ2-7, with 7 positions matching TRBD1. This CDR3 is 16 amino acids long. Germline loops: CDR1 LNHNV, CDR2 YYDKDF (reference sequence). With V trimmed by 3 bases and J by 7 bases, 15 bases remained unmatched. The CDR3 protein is CATSRGLQGPLGEQYF. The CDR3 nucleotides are TGTGCCACCAGCAGGGGTTTACAGGGGCCTCTCGGGGAGCAGTACTTC.

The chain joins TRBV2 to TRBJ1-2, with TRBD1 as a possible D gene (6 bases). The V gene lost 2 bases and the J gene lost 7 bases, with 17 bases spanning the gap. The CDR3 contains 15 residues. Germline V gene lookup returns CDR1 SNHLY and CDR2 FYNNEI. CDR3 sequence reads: CASSEMGQGMGGYTF. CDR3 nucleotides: TGTGCCAGCAGTGAAATGGGGCAGGGGATGGGTGGCTACACCTTC.

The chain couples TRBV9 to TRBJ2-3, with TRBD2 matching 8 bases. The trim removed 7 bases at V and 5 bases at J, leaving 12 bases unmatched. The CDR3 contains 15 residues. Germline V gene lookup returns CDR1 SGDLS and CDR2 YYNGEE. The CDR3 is CASATPGGAGDTQYF. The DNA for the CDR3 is TGTGCCAGCGCTACCCCCGGGGGGGCCGGAGATACGCAGTATTTT. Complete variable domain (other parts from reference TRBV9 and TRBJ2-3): DSGVTQTPKHLITATGQRVTLRCSPRSGDLSVYWYQQSLDQGLQFLIQYYNGEERAKGNILERFSAQQFPDLHSELNLSSLELGDSALYFCASATPGGAGDTQYFGPGTRLTVL.

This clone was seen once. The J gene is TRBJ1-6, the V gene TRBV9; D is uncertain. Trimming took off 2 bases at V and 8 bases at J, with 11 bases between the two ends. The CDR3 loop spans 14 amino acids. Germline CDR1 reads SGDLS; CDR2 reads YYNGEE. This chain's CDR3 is CASSVGGDDSPLHF. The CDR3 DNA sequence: TGTGCCAGCAGCGTCGGCGGGGATGATTCACCCCTCCACTTT.

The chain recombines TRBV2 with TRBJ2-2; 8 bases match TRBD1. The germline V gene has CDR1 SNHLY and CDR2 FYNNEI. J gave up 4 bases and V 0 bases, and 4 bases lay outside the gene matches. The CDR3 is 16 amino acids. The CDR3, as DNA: TGTGCCAGCAGTGAAGCACCAGGACAGGGCACCGGGGAGCTGTTTTTT. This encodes CASSEAPGQGTGELFF.

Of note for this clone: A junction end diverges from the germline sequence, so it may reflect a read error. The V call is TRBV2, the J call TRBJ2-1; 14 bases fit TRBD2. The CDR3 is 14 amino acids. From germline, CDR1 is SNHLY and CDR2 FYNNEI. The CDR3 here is CASSPRTSGGPSVF. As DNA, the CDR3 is TGTGCCAGCAGTCCTAGGACTAGCGGGGGGCCTTCAGTCTTC.

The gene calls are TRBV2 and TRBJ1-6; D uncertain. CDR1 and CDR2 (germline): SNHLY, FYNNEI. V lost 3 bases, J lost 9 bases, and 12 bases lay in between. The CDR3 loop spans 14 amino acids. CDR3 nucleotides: TGTGCCAGCAGTGAGCAGAAGGGAAGTTCACCCCTCCACTTT. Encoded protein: CASSEQKGSSPLHF.

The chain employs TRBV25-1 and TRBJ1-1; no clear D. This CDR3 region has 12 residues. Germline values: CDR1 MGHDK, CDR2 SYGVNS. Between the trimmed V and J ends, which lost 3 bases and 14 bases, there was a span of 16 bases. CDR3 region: CASSDGVSGSFF. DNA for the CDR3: TGTGCCAGCAGTGACGGGGTGAGTGGTTCCTTCTTT.

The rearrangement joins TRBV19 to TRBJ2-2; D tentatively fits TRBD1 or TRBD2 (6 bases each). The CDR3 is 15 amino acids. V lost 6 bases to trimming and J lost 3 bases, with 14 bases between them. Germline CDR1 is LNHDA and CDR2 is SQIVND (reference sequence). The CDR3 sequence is CASSKVGGDTGELFF. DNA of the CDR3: TGTGCCAGTAGCAAAGTGGGGGGCGACACCGGGGAGCTGTTTTTT.

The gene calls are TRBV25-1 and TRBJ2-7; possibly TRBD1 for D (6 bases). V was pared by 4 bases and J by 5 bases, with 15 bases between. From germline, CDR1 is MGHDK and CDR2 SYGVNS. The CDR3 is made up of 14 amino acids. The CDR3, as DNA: TGTGCCAGCAGTGGTCAACAGGGTTTCCACGAGCAGTACTTC. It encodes CASSGQQGFHEQYF.

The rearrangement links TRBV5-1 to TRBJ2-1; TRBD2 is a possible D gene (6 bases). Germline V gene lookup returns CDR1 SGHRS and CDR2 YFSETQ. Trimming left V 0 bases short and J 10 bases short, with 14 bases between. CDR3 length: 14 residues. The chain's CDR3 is CASSLGVRGWEQFF. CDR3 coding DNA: TGCGCCAGCAGCTTGGGAGTGCGGGGCTGGGAGCAGTTCTTC. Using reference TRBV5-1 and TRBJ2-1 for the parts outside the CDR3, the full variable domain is KAGVTQTPRYLIKTRGQQVTLSCSPISGHRSVSWYQQTPGQGLQFLFEYFSETQRNKGNFPGRFSGRQFSNSRSEMNVSTLELGDSALYLCASSLGVRGWEQFFGPGTRLTVL.

The CDR3: CASSIGADRFMNTEAFF. The DNA for the CDR3 is TGTGCCAGTAGTATCGGGGCAGACAGGTTCATGAACACTGAAGCTTTCTTT. The rearrangement uses TRBV19 and TRBJ1-1, with D maybe TRBD1 (6 bases). CDR1 is LNHDA and CDR2 is SQIVND in the germline V gene (reference sequence). V shed 3 bases and J shed 0 bases, with 17 bases lying between them. This CDR3 has 17 residues. The full variable domain, its missing parts supplied by reference TRBV19 and TRBJ1-1, is DGGITQSPKYLFRKEGQNVTLSCEQNLNHDAMYWYRQDPGQGLRLIYYSQIVNDFQKGDIAEGYSVSREKKESFPLTVTSAQKNPTAFYLCASSIGADRFMNTEAFFGQGTRLTVV.

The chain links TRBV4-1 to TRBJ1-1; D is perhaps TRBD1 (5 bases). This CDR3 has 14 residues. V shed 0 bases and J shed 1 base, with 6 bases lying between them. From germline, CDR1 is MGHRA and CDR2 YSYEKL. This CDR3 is CASSQDTGNTEAFF. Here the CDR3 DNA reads TGCGCCAGCAGCCAAGACACAGGGAACACTGAAGCTTTCTTT.

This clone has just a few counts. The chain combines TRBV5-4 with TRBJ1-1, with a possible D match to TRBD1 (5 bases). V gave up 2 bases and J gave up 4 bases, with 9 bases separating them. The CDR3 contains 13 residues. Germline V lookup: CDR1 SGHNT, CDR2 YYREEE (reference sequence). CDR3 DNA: TGTGCCAGCAGCTTTGGGGCGGGCACTGAAGCTTTCTTT. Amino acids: CASSFGAGTEAFF.

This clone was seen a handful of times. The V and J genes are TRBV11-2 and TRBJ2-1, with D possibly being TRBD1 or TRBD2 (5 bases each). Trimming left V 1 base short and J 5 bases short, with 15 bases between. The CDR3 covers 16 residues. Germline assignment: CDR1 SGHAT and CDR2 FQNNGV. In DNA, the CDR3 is TGTGCCAGCAGCTTAGTACTCGGGACCCTTAACAATGAGCAGTTCTTC. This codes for CASSLVLGTLNNEQFF.

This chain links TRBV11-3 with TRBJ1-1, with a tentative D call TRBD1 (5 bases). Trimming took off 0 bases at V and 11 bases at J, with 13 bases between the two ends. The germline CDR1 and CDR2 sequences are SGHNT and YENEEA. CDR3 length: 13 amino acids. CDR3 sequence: CASSLEPRARAFF. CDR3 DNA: TGTGCCAGCAGCTTAGAACCCAGGGCGAGGGCTTTCTTT.

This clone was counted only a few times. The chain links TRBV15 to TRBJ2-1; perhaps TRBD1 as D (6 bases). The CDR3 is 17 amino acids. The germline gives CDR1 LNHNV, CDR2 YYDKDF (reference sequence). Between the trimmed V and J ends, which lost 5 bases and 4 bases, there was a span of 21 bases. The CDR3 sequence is CATSGPFGTQYYNEQFF. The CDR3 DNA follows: TGTGCCACCAGCGGACCGTTCGGGACACAATATTACAATGAGCAGTTCTTC.

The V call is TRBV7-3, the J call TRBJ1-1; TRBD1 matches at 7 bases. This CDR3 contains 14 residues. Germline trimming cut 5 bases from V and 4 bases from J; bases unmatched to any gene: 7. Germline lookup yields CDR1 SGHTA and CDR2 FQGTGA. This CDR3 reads CASSPQGVGTEAFF. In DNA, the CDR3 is TGTGCCAGCAGCCCGCAGGGGGTAGGCACTGAAGCTTTCTTT.

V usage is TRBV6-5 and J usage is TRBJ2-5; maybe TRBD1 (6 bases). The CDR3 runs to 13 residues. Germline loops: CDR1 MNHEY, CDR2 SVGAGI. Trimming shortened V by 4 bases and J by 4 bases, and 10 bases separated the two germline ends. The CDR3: CASSFPGVETQYF. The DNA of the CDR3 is TGTGCCAGCAGTTTCCCAGGGGTAGAGACCCAGTACTTC.

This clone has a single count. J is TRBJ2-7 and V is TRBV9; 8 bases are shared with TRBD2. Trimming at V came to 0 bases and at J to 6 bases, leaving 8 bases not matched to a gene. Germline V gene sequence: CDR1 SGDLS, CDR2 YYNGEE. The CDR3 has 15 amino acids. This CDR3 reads CASSVDERAGGEQYF. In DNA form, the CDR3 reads TGTGCCAGCAGCGTAGATGAGAGGGCGGGAGGCGAGCAGTACTTC.

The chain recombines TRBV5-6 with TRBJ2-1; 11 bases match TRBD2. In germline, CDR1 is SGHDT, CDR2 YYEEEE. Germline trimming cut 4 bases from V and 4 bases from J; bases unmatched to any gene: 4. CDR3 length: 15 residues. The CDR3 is CASSPTSGKYNEQFF. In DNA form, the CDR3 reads TGTGCCAGCAGCCCGACTAGCGGGAAGTACAATGAGCAGTTCTTC.

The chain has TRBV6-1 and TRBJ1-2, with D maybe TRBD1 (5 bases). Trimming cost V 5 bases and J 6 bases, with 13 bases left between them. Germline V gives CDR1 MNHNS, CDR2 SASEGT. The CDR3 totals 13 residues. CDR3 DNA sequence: TGTGCCAGCAGTCTGAGGGGACCTGATGGCTACACCTTC. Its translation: CASSLRGPDGYTF.

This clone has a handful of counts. This chain's CDR3 is CASSQDDVRAGANVLTF. In nucleotides, the CDR3 is TGTGCCAGCAGCCAAGACGATGTCCGGGCTGGGGCCAACGTCCTGACTTTC. The chain combines TRBV14 with TRBJ2-6; D remains unclear. The germline CDR1 and CDR2 sequences are SGHDN and FVKESK. V was cut by 0 bases and J by 2 bases, with 11 bases left in between. CDR3 length equals 17 residues. Combining the CDR3 with reference TRBV14 and TRBJ2-6 gives the whole variable domain EAGVTQFPSHSVIEKGQTVTLRCDPISGHDNLYWYRRVMGKEIKFLLHFVKESKQDESGMPNNRFLAERTGGTYSTLKVQPAELEDSGVYFCASSQDDVRAGANVLTFGAGSRLTVL.